Sequencing of this T cell receptor (beta chain) was carried out in a study of blood T cell repertoires in COVID-19. Trimming cost V 5 bases and J 5 bases, with 10 bases left between them. Germline-derived CDR1 and CDR2 are SGHNT and YENEEA. The CDR3 has 13 amino acids. Profiling relied on immunoSEQ multiplex PCR, and the TCRdb table lists in-frame clones only, not all of them. The sample lists roughly 170,000 clones; 70% to 85% were seen once. The sample comprised peripheral blood. V and J are TRBV11-3 and TRBJ2-1; D unresolved. The sequence was obtained from a human donor in a cohort sampled during active COVID-19. CDR3: CASSGEDDNEQFF. The CDR3 nucleotides are TGTGCCAGCAGCGGAGAAGACGACAATGAGCAGTTCTTC. Supplemented by reference TRBV11-3 and TRBJ2-1, the full variable domain reads EAGVVQSPRYKIIEKKQPVAFWCNPISGHNTLYWYLQNLGQGPELLIRYENEEAVDDSQLPKDRFSAERLKGVDSTLKIQPAELGDSAVYLCASSGEDDNEQFFGPGTRLTVL.